The next 16 T cell receptor beta chains were all read from a single sample in a study of T-cell reconstitution after alpha-beta-depleted transplantation in children. Unique molecular identifiers were used to barcode this TCRbeta library. TCRdb reanalysed the PCR reads using MiXCR and keeps one entry per CDR3 protein. The sample lists hundreds of thousands of distinct CDR3 sequences, 23% occurring once. The source was PBMCs, mostly from graft donor cells, collected 360 days after TCRalphabeta/CD19-depleted stem cell transplant. Source of these receptors: a boy under two years old who had a stem cell transplant for acute myeloid leukemia, so the T cells may come from the graft donor.

The rearrangement links TRBV29-1 to TRBJ1-2; D is ambiguous. This CDR3 has 14 residues. The germline gives CDR1 SQVTM, CDR2 ANQGSEA. V was clipped by 4 bases and J by 6 bases, with 18 bases between them. The CDR3 DNA sequence: TGCAGCGTTGTTGGTAAAGGGAGGTTACATGGCTACACCTTC. Translation: CSVVGKGRLHGYTF.

The V gene is TRBV27, the J gene TRBJ2-7; D remains unclear. V dropped 2 bases and J dropped 5 bases, with 10 bases sitting between them. The CDR3 extends over 13 amino acids. In germline, CDR1 is MNHEY, CDR2 SMNVEV (reference sequence). CDR3 amino acids: CASSLNGKNEQYV. CDR3 nucleotides: TGTGCCAGCAGTTTAAATGGGAAAAACGAGCAGTACGTC.

The V call is TRBV5-6, the J call TRBJ2-3; TRBD1 or TRBD2 may be the D gene (6 bases each). Deletions cut 2 bases from V and 8 bases from J, with 24 bases between. The germline CDR1 and CDR2 sequences are SGHDT and YYEEEE. CDR3 length: 17 amino acids. This chain's CDR3 is CASSLQGRDRDSPTQYF. CDR3 in DNA: TGTGCCAGCAGCTTACAGGGAAGGGACCGGGACTCCCCTACGCAGTATTTT.

In its sample, this clonotype was seen many times. The CDR3 region is CASSVGGTGGLNEQFF. The CDR3 DNA sequence: TGTGCCAGCAGCGTAGGGGGGACAGGGGGCTTAAATGAGCAGTTCTTC. V is TRBV9 and J is TRBJ2-1; 12 bases align to TRBD1. The germline CDR1 and CDR2 sequences are SGDLS and YYNGEE. V was clipped by 0 bases and J by 7 bases; unmatched bases: 5. The CDR3 consists of 16 residues. The full variable domain, in which reference TRBV9 and TRBJ2-1 provide the parts outside the CDR3, is DSGVTQTPKHLITATGQRVTLRCSPRSGDLSVYWYQQSLDQGLQFLIQYYNGEERAKGNILERFSAQQFPDLHSELNLSSLELGDSALYFCASSVGGTGGLNEQFFGPGTRLTVL.

There are many counts of this clonotype. The rearrangement joins TRBV20-1 to TRBJ1-2; TRBD1 matches at 7 bases. The germline gives CDR1 DFQATT, CDR2 SNEGSKA (reference sequence). The CDR3 is 13 amino acids. V lost 6 bases and J lost 4; bases outside the gene matches: 8. CDR3 sequence (DNA): TGCAGTGCGGCGACAGGGAAAACCTATGGCTACACCTTC. Translation: CSAATGKTYGYTF.

This chain links TRBV20-1 with TRBJ1-1; 9 bases agree with TRBD1. V gave up 0 bases and J gave up 3 bases; unmatched junction bases: 8. Germline loops: CDR1 DFQATT, CDR2 SNEGSKA (reference sequence). CDR3 size: 16 residues. The CDR3 here is CSARERDRVRDTEAFF. The DNA of the CDR3 is TGCAGTGCTAGAGAACGGGACAGGGTCAGGGACACTGAAGCTTTCTTT.

This clonotype occurred a few times. This rearrangement joins TRBV7-9 to TRBJ2-1, with D unclear. This CDR3 has 13 residues. Germline CDR1 reads SEHNR; CDR2 reads FQNEAQ (reference sequence). V was clipped by 3 bases and J by 8 bases, with 11 bases between them. Here the CDR3 reads CASSFVQVYEQFF. As DNA, the CDR3 is TGTGCCAGCAGCTTCGTCCAGGTCTATGAGCAGTTCTTC.

This sequence joins TRBV20-1 and TRBJ2-1, with a tentative D call TRBD2 (6 bases). The ends were cut back, 6 bases at V and 3 bases at J, with 15 bases in the middle. The CDR3 sequence is 14 residues long. Germline loops: CDR1 DFQATT, CDR2 SNEGSKA (reference sequence). The CDR3 is CSALEGSGYNEQFF. The DNA of the CDR3 is TGCAGTGCCCTAGAGGGTAGCGGCTACAATGAGCAGTTCTTC.

V gene TRBV12-3 or TRBV12-4 combines with J gene TRBJ2-1; TRBD2 matches at 14 bases. The CDR3 length is 13 residues. V was clipped by 5 bases and J by 12 bases; unmatched bases: 3. The CDR3 DNA reads as TGTGCCAGCAGTCGGACTAGCGGGGGGCCGCAGTTCTTC. It specifies CASSRTSGGPQFF.

The chain combines TRBV9 with TRBJ1-1; 9 bases match TRBD1. Looked up from germline, CDR1 is SGDLS and CDR2 is YYNGEE. The CDR3 is 18 amino acids. The V segment lost 3 bases and the J segment 3 bases; nucleotides outside the gene matches: 15. This chain's CDR3 is CASSAEAGDREHDTEAFF. CDR3 nucleotide sequence: TGTGCCAGCAGCGCAGAGGCCGGGGACAGGGAGCACGACACTGAAGCTTTCTTT.

The gene calls are TRBV2 and TRBJ2-4; the match to TRBD1 covers 9 bases. Germline V gene data show CDR1 as SNHLY and CDR2 as FYNNEI. The CDR3 spans 14 residues. V was clipped by 3 bases and J by 9 bases; unmatched bases: 6. This CDR3 is CASSEGTGKGIQYF. The CDR3 DNA is TGTGCCAGCAGTGAGGGGACAGGGAAGGGCATTCAGTACTTC.

This clonotype was counted many times. V gene TRBV12-3 or TRBV12-4 combines with J gene TRBJ2-1, with D possibly matching TRBD1 (7 bases). Deletions cut 5 bases from V and 4 bases from J, with 15 bases between. The CDR3 is 15 amino acids. The CDR3 DNA reads as TGTGCCAGCAGTATGGGGGGACAGCCTTACAATGAGCAGTTCTTC. Translation: CASSMGGQPYNEQFF.

The V and J genes are TRBV7-2 and TRBJ2-7; D not certain. The germline V gene encodes CDR1 SGHTA and CDR2 FQGNSA. The CDR3 has 14 residues. V lost 1 base and J lost 4, with 11 bases in between. CDR3 DNA: TGTGCCAGCAGCTTAGAGGTCCTGAAGTACGAGCAGTACTTC. Protein: CASSLEVLKYEQYF.

The chain joins TRBV20-1 to TRBJ2-7; a weak D match, TRBD2 (7 bases). From germline, CDR1 is DFQATT and CDR2 SNEGSKA (reference sequence). This CDR3 has 17 residues. Trimming took off 1 base at V and 4 bases at J, with 23 bases between the two ends. The CDR3 spells CSARGVGLGRGLYEQYF. CDR3 DNA: TGCAGTGCTAGAGGAGTCGGTCTGGGCAGGGGACTATACGAGCAGTACTTC.

This clonotype was seen ten or more times. The J gene is TRBJ2-1, the V gene TRBV12-3 or TRBV12-4; possibly TRBD1 for D (5 bases). This CDR3 is built from 14 residues. The germline V and J ends were trimmed by 5 bases and 8 bases, with 16 bases remaining between them. CDR3 bases: TGTGCCAGCAGTCAAACATCTAGGGGCGATGAGCAGTTCTTC. Translation: CASSQTSRGDEQFF.

The gene calls are TRBV30 and TRBJ2-3; TRBD2 matches at 11 bases. Germline CDR1 is GTSNPN and CDR2 is SVGIG (reference sequence). With 1 base clipped from V and 4 bases from J, the junction kept 7 bases outside the gene matches. This CDR3 has 16 amino acids. CDR3 sequence: CAWSALSGGAADTQYF. The CDR3 DNA is TGTGCCTGGAGTGCCCTTAGCGGGGGGGCCGCAGATACGCAGTATTTT.